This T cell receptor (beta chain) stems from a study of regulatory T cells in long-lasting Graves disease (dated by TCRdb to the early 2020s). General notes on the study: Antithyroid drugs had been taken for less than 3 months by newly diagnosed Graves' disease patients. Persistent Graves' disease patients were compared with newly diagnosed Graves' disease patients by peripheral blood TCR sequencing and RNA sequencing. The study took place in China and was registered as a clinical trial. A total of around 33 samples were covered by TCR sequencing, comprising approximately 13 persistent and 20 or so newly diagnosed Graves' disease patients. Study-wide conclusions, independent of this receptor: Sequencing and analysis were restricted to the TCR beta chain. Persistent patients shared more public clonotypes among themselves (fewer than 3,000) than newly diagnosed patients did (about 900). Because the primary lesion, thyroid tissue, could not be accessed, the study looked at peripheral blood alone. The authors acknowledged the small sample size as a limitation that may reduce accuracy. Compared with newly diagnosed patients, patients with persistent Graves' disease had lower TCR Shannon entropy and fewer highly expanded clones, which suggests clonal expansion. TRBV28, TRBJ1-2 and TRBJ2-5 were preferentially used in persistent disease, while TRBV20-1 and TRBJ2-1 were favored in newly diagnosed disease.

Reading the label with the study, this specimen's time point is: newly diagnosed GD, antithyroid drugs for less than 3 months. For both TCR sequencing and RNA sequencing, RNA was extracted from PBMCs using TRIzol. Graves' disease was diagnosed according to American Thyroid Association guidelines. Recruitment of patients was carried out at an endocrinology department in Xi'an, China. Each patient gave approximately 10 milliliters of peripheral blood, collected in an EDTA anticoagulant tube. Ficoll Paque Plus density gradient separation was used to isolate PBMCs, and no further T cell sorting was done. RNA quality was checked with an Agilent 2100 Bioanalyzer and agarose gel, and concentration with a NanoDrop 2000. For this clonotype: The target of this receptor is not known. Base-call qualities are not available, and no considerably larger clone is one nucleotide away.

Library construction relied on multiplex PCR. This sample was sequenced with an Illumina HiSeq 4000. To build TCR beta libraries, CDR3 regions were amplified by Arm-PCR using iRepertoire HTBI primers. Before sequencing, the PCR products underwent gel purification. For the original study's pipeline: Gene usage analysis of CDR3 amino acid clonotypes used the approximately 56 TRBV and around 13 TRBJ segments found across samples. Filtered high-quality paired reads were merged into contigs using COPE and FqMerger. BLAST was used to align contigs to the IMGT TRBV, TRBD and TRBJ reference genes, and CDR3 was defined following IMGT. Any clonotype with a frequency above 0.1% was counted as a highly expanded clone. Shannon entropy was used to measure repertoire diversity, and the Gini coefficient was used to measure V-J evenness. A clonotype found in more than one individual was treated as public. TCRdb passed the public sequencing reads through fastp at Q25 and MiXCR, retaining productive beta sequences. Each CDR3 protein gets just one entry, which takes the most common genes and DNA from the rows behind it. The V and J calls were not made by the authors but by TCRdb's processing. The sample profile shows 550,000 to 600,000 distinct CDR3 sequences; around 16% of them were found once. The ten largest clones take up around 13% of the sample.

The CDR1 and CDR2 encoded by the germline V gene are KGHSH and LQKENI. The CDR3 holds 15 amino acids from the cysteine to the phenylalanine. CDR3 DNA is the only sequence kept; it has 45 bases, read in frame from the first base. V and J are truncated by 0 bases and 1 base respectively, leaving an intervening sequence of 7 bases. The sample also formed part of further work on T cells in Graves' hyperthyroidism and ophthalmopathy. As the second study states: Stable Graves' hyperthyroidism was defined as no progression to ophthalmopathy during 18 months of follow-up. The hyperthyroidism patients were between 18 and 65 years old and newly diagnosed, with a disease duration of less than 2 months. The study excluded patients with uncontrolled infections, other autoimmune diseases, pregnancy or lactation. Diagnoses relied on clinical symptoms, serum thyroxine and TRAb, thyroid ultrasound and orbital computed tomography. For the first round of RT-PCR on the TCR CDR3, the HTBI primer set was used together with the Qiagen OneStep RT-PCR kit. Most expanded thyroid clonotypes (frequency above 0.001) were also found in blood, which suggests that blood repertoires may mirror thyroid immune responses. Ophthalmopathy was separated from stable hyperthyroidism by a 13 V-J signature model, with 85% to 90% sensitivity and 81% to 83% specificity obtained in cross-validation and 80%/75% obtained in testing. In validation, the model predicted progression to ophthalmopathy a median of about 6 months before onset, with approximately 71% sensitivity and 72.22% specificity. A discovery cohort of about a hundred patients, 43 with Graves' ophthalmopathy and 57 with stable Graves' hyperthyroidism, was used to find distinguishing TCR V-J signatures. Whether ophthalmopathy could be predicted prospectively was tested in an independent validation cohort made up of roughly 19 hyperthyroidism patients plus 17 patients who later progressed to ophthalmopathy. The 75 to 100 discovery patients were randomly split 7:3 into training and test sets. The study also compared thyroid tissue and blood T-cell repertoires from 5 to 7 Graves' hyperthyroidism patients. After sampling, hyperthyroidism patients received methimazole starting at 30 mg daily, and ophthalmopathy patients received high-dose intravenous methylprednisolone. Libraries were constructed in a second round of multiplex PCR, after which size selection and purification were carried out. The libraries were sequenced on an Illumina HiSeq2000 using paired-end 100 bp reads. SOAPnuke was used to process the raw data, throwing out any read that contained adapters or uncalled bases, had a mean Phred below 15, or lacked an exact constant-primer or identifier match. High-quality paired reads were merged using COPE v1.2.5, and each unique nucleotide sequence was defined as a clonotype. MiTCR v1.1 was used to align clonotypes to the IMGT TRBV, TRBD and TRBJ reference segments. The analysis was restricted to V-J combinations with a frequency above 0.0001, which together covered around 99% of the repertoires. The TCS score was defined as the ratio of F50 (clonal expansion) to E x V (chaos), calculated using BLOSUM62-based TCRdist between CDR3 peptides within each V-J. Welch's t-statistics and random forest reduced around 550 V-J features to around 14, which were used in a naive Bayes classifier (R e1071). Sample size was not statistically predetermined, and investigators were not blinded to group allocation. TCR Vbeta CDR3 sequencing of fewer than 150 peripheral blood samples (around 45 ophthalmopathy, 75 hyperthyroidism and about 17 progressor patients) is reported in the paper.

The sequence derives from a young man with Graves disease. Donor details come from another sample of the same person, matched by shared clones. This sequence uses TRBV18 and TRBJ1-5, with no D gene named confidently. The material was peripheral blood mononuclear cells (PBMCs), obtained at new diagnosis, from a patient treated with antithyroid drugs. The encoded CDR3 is CASSPPSGSNQPQHF. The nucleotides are TGTGCCAGCTCACCACCGTCGGGGAGCAATCAGCCCCAGCATTTT.